The clone carrying this T cell receptor (beta chain) occurred many times. As yet, its antigen is unknown. The data stem from a study of T cell repertoires in cytomegalovirus infection. Overall study: Shared public TCR beta signatures pointed to both CMV infection and a matching HLA type.

Study results and limitations: Adding up the frequency of public TCR beta families identified people who carried CMV plus the relevant HLA.

V was clipped by 5 bases and J by 8 bases, with 19 bases between them. Germline V lookup: CDR1 SGHVS, CDR2 FNYEAQ. The CDR3 length is 15 residues. TCRdb fed the reads into MiXCR, producing one record per CDR3 protein. The profile covers some 900,000 distinct CDR3 sequences, with about 30% appearing a single time and about an eighth taken by the ten largest. The rearrangement joins TRBV7-6 to TRBJ2-1, with D unclear. The clonotype originates from a human donor in good health (CMV status not recorded). Some clones in this sample may be carry-over from other donors' samples. Material: cultured CD8+ T cells from PBMCs, obtained from culture after CMV antigen stimulation. In DNA, the CDR3 is TGTGCCAGCAGCCCAATCACTCCTCCAACCCATGAGCAGTTCTTC. Its protein is CASSPITPPTHEQFF.